The text below deals with one T cell receptor (beta chain). What it binds is unknown. TCRdb keeps only in-frame clones here, not all; method: immunoSEQ multiplex PCR. Here the sample spans 2,000 to 2,500 clones, approximately 78% being singletons. The sample comes from a study of circulating tumor DNA in untreated peripheral T-cell lymphoma. Study-wide results and limits: In 70% to 85% of patients, tumor-specific clonotypes were identified.

Germline assignment: CDR1 SGHRS and CDR2 YFSETQ. V dropped 4 bases and J dropped 3; count of bases not matched to a gene: 6. The CDR3 contains 15 residues. The chain recombines TRBV5-1 with TRBJ1-3, with 8 bases matching TRBD1. This clonotype originated in a human donor with peripheral T-cell lymphoma. Sequences were obtained from tumor tissue. CDR3: CASSPGQGGGNTIYF. DNA of the CDR3: TGCGCCAGCAGCCCTGGACAGGGCGGTGGAAACACCATATATTTT.